This TCR beta chain was identified during a study of cytomegalovirus exposure and HLA in healthy donors. About this clone itself: Its antigen is still unknown.

CDR3 length equals 13 residues. Trimming shortened V by 2 bases and J by 3 bases, and 4 bases separated the two germline ends. Germline V CDR1 and CDR2: KGHSH, LQKENI. Study-wide findings and caveats: Per published reports, the classifier diagnosed cytomegalovirus status with high specificity and sensitivity. In vitro confirmation showed a few CMV-associated chains to be CMV antigen specific. An ancestry cluster, one associated with Asian ancestry, reportedly showed fewer N-insertions than the approximately 700-donor mean in a later analysis.

The PCR contained 60 Vbeta and 13 Jbeta primers. Clones were sequenced by immunoSEQ multiplex PCR, and TCRdb holds only the in-frame ones, with some missing. The data hold over 200,000 clones, with under 90% observed a single time. The sequence came from a human donor in good health. Sequences were obtained from PBMCs. The chain is built from TRBV18 and TRBJ2-2; D uncertain. The CDR3 here is CASSPADTGELFF. The DNA of the CDR3 is TGTGCCAGCTCACCAGCGGACACCGGGGAGCTGTTTTTT. Supplemented by reference TRBV18 and TRBJ2-2, the full variable domain reads NAGVMQNPRHLVRRRGQEARLRCSPMKGHSHVYWYRQLPEEGLKFMVYLQKENIIDESGMPKERFSAEFPKEGPSILRIQQVVRGDSAAYFCASSPADTGELFFGEGSRLTVL.